This T cell receptor beta chain comes out of a study of cytomegalovirus exposure and HLA in healthy donors (dated by TCRdb to about 2017). Background for the entire study: According to an earlier analysis of 587 of the donors, about 179 million T cells yielded roughly 110 million unique TCR beta sequences and around 300 Gb of sequence data. An early release covering 500 to 750 HLA-typed donors comprised 250 to 350 gigabases of sequencing data and approximately 85 million unique TCR sequences. The genetic ancestry cluster associated with self-reported Caucasian donors included 70% to 85% of the approximately 400 genotyped donors. The aim of the study was to test whether cataloging public T cell receptors could identify signatures of past pathogen exposure. The study used immunosequencing to profile the T cell repertoires of some 600 subjects and linked those repertoires to cytomegalovirus serostatus. Along with the roughly 610-subject first cohort, a separate validation cohort of more than 90 different subjects was used. To predict cytomegalovirus infection status, the study brought together high-throughput TCR immunosequencing, statistical association of individual TCRs with disease status, and machine learning. A later analysis re-examined previously published TCR beta repertoires from 500 to 700 donors and added high-resolution HLA genotyping to investigate patterns of TCR occurrence. Rather than using new phenotypic data, the later analysis identified candidate immune exposures from TCR beta sequences and from how often those sequences occurred across donors. An earlier analysis of several hundred of the donors used high-throughput TCR beta sequencing to judge whether each TCR beta V gene segment behaved as functional or pseudogenic. Donor age, sex, ethnicity and CMV serostatus were collected together with the repertoire data. Genome-wide SNP genotypes for about 55% of the 666 donors were used in a later genetic analysis, which treated that subset as a discovery cohort. Every repertoire in the discovery cohort had been generated on one and the same sequencing platform. Both class I and class II loci were covered by HLA typing, at four-digit resolution. The number of typed donors differed by locus: about 620-640 for A, B, C, DRB1 and DQB1; approximately 520 for DQA1; some 590 for DPA1; and 400 to 480 for DPB1. Five DR-DQ haplotypes were handled as single units for association and clustering, since linkage in the cohort was strong. Among approximately 370 genotyped donors of the cohort, an average of approximately 200,000 unique TCR beta nucleotide sequences was sequenced per donor, of which about 19% were non-productive.

The CDR3 spans 14 residues, from the cysteine through the phenylalanine. Only the CDR3 region is kept as DNA, spanning 42 bases read in frame from base 1. V loses 2 bases of germline sequence and J loses 1 base, and the interval between the two ends is 6 bases. Looking up the germline V gene yields CDR1 LGHNA and CDR2 YSLEER. Note on this clone: Its binding antigen is unknown. Qualities for individual bases were not recorded, and no much larger clone is one base off.

The cohort consisted of hundreds of healthy bone marrow donors. Cohort members were all nominally healthy when sampled, although unrecorded immune exposures were likely present. The donor was CMV seropositive and was included in the group of 289 seropositive cohort members. Every donor gave a peripheral blood sample, and the peripheral blood mononuclear cells from that sample were used for TCR beta sequencing. The Qiagen DNeasy Blood Extraction Kit was used to extract genomic DNA from the blood cell samples. The receptor library was made with the immunoSEQ multiplex PCR assay. For the multiplex PCR, a mixture combining 60 forward primers for TCR Vbeta segments and 13 reverse primers for TCR Jbeta segments was used. The CDR3 region of rearranged TCR beta genes was amplified from genomic DNA by a multiplex PCR assay. The amplified TCR beta libraries were sequenced on the Illumina HiSeq System as 87-base-pair reads. On the study's bioinformatics: A later analysis counted some 74 million unique TCR beta chains across the 700 or so repertoires, and around 9.9 million of these chains were shared by at least two donors. To remove PCR and sequencing errors, raw reads were error-corrected and collapsed into unique sequences using a nearest-neighbor algorithm that merged closely related sequences. Alignment of CDR3 sequences to IMGT reference sequences was used to assign V, D and J gene segments. Each retained sequence needed at least a six-nucleotide match to both a V gene segment and a J gene segment. A rearrangement was called productive if the CDR3 had no stop codons and remained in frame with V and J, and every other rearrangement was called non-productive. CDR3 was defined by IMGT convention, running from the second conserved V-encoded cysteine to the conserved J-encoded phenylalanine. The earlier analysis of approximately 500 of the donors excluded sequences that lacked an unambiguous match to a single V gene segment. An earlier analysis of almost 600 of the donors classified V segments as functional when productive rearrangements were above 56.7% and as segregating when the standard deviation between donors was above 5%. To diagnose cytomegalovirus status from the catalog of TCR beta chain sequences, a statistical classification framework was built. A later analysis assigned V and J genes by comparing TCR nucleotide sequences with IMGT/GENE-DB human TR gene sequences. In a later analysis, CDR3 sequences and most-parsimonious VDJ recombination scenarios were assigned using the TCRdist pipeline. In a later analysis, each TCR beta chain was defined by its CDR3 amino acid sequence together with its V-gene family, and reads lacking a unique V-gene family were excluded. A later analysis removed 500 to 600 highly shared, low-generation-probability nucleotide sequences to deal with suspected cross-contamination and a sequencing artifact. For each public chain, a later analysis derived a clonal expansion index from normalized ranks of inferred template counts within each repertoire. In a later analysis, generation probabilities were computed using a VDJ recombination model fitted to out-of-frame rearrangements, and the results were checked against IGoR. In a later analysis, hypergeometric tests were used to score TCR-TCR, TCR-HLA and TCR-CMV co-occurrence, with a repertoire-size bias correction applied to TCR pairs. To estimate false discovery rates, a later analysis permuted the HLA or CMV assignments 20 times. In a later analysis, co-occurring TCRs were grouped with DBSCAN, and TCRdist sequence similarity was added when clustering was performed within HLA-allele-positive subsets. Co-occurrence clustering excluded repertoires with fewer than 30,000 or more than 120,000 public chains, plus five with anomalous nucleotide sharing. TCRdb mirrors the immuneACCESS table, restricted to in-frame sequences. Some clones are absent from its copies; in checked studies, under half trace to an unresolved V gene, and the reason for the others is unknown. The V and J calls and clone size come from that table; D and trimming were worked out from the DNA. The table for this sample lists around 100,000 clones; 70% of them were counted only once. 9.5% to 13% of the sample goes to the ten largest clones.

Here is what the overall study found, with its caveats: In the study, 164 TCR beta chains were listed as associated with cytomegalovirus. In both the original and validation cohorts, the classifier was reported to diagnose cytomegalovirus status with high specificity and sensitivity. In this cohort, only TCR beta chains were sequenced, and detectable features were limited by the absence of alpha or paired-chain data. In a later analysis, TCR association rates were found to vary across HLA loci, with the most associated TCRs seen for DRB1 alleles and the fewest for HLA-C alleles. A further reported finding was that TCR beta sequences accurately predicted the HLA-A and HLA-B alleles for most subjects in the first cohort. Linkage disequilibrium might explain the correlated functional status among segregating V segments, but an unknown experimental factor could not be ruled out. A group of highly shared sequence variants was considered likely to be a technical artifact of the sequencing pipeline. A few of the identified cytomegalovirus-associated TCR beta chains were confirmed in vitro to be specific for cytomegalovirus antigens. Several of the top co-occurrence clusters appeared to be linked to parvovirus B19, influenza, CMV and Epstein-Barr virus, according to a later analysis. A later analysis found that HLA-associated TCR beta chains were more clonally expanded and had lower generation probabilities than equally common non-associated chains. A later genetic analysis reported fewer N-insertions in productive TCRs among donors in an Asian-associated ancestry cluster than the 666-donor mean. Assigning TCR associations to individual alleles was difficult when HLA alleles, especially DR and DQ, strongly co-occurred. A later analysis associated around 16,000 TCR beta sequences with specific HLA alleles at a false discovery rate of 0.05. The authors suggested that the approach could potentially be generalized to other disease states and immunological phenotypes. Because counts were too low, fewer than 20 rarely observed V segments, including chromosome 9 orphons, were excluded from the earlier analysis of around 590 of the donors. CMV serostatus was the only immune exposure information available for the cohort. In a later analysis, most CMV-associated TCR beta chains were found to appear HLA-restricted, with HLA associations seemingly driven largely by CMV exposure. Across donors, most TCR sequences were observed very rarely, whereas some public TCRs were present in many individuals. Roughly uniform sequencing depth across donors was assumed in presence/absence analyses, although this assumption may not hold. An earlier analysis of some 560 of the donors showed that most TCR beta V segments appeared in productive rearrangements either about 87% or about 30% of the time, which broadly matched IMGT annotations. An association between a missense DCLRE1C variant and V-gene and J-gene trimming of TCR beta chains was found in a later genetic analysis and replicated in an independent cohort. HLA typing was unavailable for some donors at each locus, so association tests used only the typed subset. The 87-base-pair reads could not distinguish some IMGT-functional V segments, including TRBV6-2 and TRBV6-3, so those segments were excluded.

Sequencing input: PBMCs. This receptor was taken from a man in his forties or fifties in good health and CMV-seropositive. The rearrangement combines TRBV4-3 with TRBJ2-1; matching of 6 bases hints at TRBD2 as the D gene. The CDR3 reads CASSQLASYNEQFF. The sequenced DNA is TGCGCCAGCAGCCAACTAGCGTCCTACAATGAGCAGTTCTTC.